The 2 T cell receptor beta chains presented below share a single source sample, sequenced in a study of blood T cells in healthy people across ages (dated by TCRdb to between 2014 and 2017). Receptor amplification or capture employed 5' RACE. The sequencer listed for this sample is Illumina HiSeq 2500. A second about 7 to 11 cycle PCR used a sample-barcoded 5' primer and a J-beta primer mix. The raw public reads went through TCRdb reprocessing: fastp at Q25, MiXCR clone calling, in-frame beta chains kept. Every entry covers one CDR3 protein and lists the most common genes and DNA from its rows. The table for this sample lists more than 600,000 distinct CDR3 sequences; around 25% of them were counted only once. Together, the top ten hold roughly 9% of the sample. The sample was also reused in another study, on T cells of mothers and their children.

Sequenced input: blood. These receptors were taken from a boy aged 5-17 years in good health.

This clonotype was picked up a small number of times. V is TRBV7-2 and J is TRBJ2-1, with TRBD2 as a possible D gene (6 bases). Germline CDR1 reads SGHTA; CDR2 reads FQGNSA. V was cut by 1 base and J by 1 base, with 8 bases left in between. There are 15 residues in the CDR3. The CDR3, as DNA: TGTGCCAGCAGCTTAGTTAGCGGATCCTACAATGAGCAGTTCTTC. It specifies CASSLVSGSYNEQFF.

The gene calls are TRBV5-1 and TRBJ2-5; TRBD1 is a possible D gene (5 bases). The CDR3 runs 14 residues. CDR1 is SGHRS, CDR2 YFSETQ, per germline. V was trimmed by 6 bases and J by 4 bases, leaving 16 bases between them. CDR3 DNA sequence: TGCGCCAGCACCGATGGGGCTACCCGAGAGACCCAGTACTTC. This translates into CASTDGATRETQYF.